One and the same sample provided the 9 T cell receptor beta chains below, sequenced in a study of blood T cell repertoires in COVID-19. This table comes from immunoSEQ multiplex PCR, and its TCRdb copy is limited to in-frame clones, with some not included. Among around 40,000 clones, approximately 87% were seen once, and the ten largest hold approximately 4%. The sequenced material came from peripheral blood. Receptors were obtained from a man aged 40-49 years with COVID-19, enrolled during active disease.

The rearrangement links TRBV14 to TRBJ1-1; 9 bases map to TRBD1. The length of the CDR3 is 16 residues. From germline, CDR1 is SGHDN and CDR2 FVKESK. The junction had 9 bases not matched to a gene; V was cut back by 3 bases and J by 4 bases. The CDR3: CASSHRTGVGSTEAFF. The DNA of the CDR3 is TGTGCCAGCAGCCACCGGACAGGGGTGGGGAGCACTGAAGCTTTCTTT. Variable domain in full (rest from reference TRBV14 and TRBJ1-1): EAGVTQFPSHSVIEKGQTVTLRCDPISGHDNLYWYRRVMGKEIKFLLHFVKESKQDESGMPNNRFLAERTGGTYSTLKVQPAELEDSGVYFCASSHRTGVGSTEAFFGQGTRLTVV.

The J gene is TRBJ2-5, the V gene TRBV5-1; weak D call: TRBD1 (6 bases). The ends were cut back, 4 bases at V and 2 bases at J, with 9 bases in the middle. CDR3 length: 13 residues. Germline CDR1 and CDR2: SGHRS and YFSETQ. CDR3 nucleotide sequence: TGCGCCAGCAGCACTACAGGGCAAGAGACCCAGTACTTC. Translation gives CASSTTGQETQYF.

This chain connects TRBV20-1 to TRBJ1-3; no reliable D call. The CDR3 runs to 14 residues. Germline V gene lookup returns CDR1 DFQATT and CDR2 SNEGSKA (reference sequence). Trimming pared 3 bases from V and 0 bases from J, leaving 9 bases between. CDR3 in DNA: TGCAGTGCTAGTCCTGGGCTCTCTGGAAACACCATATATTTT. It translates to CSASPGLSGNTIYF.

The rearrangement joins TRBV4-1 to TRBJ2-7, with TRBD2 matching 8 bases. The V and J ends lost 0 bases and 5 bases, in that order; junction bases with no gene match: 9. The CDR3 is made up of 16 amino acids. Germline V CDR1 and CDR2: MGHRA, YSYEKL. This chain's CDR3 is CASSQDLSGRLNEQYF. Here the CDR3 DNA reads TGCGCCAGCAGCCAAGATCTGAGCGGGAGATTGAACGAGCAGTACTTC.

This clone was found once. This rearrangement joins TRBV7-9 to TRBJ2-1; 9 nucleotides align to TRBD1. This CDR3 region has 15 residues. V lost 5 bases, J lost 6 bases, and 8 bases stayed unmatched. Germline V gene data show CDR1 as SEHNR and CDR2 as FQNEAQ (reference sequence). The CDR3, as DNA: TGTGCCAGCAGCCCGGGACAGGGTTTTTCCAATGAGCAGTTCTTC. Residues: CASSPGQGFSNEQFF. The variable domain in full, with the rest retrieved from reference TRBV7-9 and TRBJ2-1, is DTGVSQNPRHKITKRGQNVTFRCDPISEHNRLYWYRQTLGQGPEFLTYFQNEAQLEKSRLLSDRFSAERPKGSFSTLEIQRTEQGDSAMYLCASSPGQGFSNEQFFGPGTRLTVL.

The genes are TRBV4-2 and TRBJ2-5; D unresolved. This CDR3 contains 11 residues. CDR1 is LGHNA and CDR2 is YNFKEQ in the germline V gene. V lost 4 bases to trimming and J lost 5 bases, with 5 bases between them. In DNA, the CDR3 is TGTGCCAGCAGCCTGGGCGAGACCCAGTACTTC. This gives the protein CASSLGETQYF.

The V call is TRBV29-1, the J call TRBJ2-7; 8 bases map to TRBD1. The CDR3 is 16 amino acids. CDR1 and CDR2 (germline): SQVTM, ANQGSEA. V dropped 7 bases and J dropped 3; count of bases not matched to a gene: 17. This CDR3 reads CSARPNDRGGLYEQYF. The CDR3 bases are TGCAGCGCCCGTCCCAATGACAGGGGAGGTCTCTACGAGCAGTACTTC.

The rearrangement links TRBV2 to TRBJ2-7; TRBD1 matches 9 bases. CDR1 SNHLY and CDR2 FYNNEI come from the germline V gene. The V gene end was trimmed by 6 bases and the J gene end by 7 bases; junction bases not matched to a gene: 4. The CDR3 loop spans 12 amino acids. CDR3: CASSTGQGEQYF. The CDR3, as DNA: TGTGCCAGCAGCACAGGACAGGGGGAGCAGTACTTC.

The rearrangement links TRBV3-1 (or the pseudogene TRBV3-2) to TRBJ1-4; 7 bases map to TRBD1. Germline CDR1 is LGHDT and CDR2 is YNNKEL (reference sequence). This CDR3 region has 16 residues. V was clipped by 5 bases and J by 3 bases; unmatched bases: 9. CDR3 nucleotide sequence: TGTGCCAGCAGCTTTTACAGGGGCAGTCCTAATGAAAAACTGTTTTTT. Amino acid sequence: CASSFYRGSPNEKLFF.